This T cell receptor beta chain was identified in a study of brain T cells in children with intractable seizures. The study's findings and limits: Absence of clones before surgery may stem from lower sequencing depth.

Note on this clone: No antigen is known for it.

The CDR3 sequence is 14 residues long. Trimming removed 0 bases at V and 6 bases at J, with 11 bases between. This table comes from immunoSEQ multiplex PCR, and its TCRdb copy is limited to in-frame clones, with some not included. The sample lists tens of thousands of clones, approximately 94% occurring once. The receptor's source is a boy under two years old with focal cortical dysplasia and intractable seizures. This chain connects TRBV23-1 to TRBJ1-2; possibly TRBD1 for D (5 bases). TRBV23-1 belongs to the ORF category, with a function that is uncertain. This specimen consisted of peripheral blood, obtained at surgery. The CDR3 DNA follows: TGCGCCAGCAGTCAATCGGGGAGGGGAGATGGCTACACCTTC. It specifies CASSQSGRGDGYTF.